This T cell receptor beta chain appears in the sequencing data of a study of T cell responses to AZD1222 COVID-19 vaccine. Germline CDR1 is SGHNT and CDR2 is YENEEA. The V segment lost 5 bases and the J segment 8 bases; nucleotides outside the gene matches: 8. This CDR3 spans 14 amino acids. Of note for this clone: Its antigen remains unknown.

General study points: Clonal diversity was possibly underestimated, and the donors were mostly white British, with more females. Spike-specific TCR breadth rose after two AZD1222 doses, and depth rose as well.

Assay: immunoSEQ multiplex PCR; the TCRdb copy retains only in-frame clones and omits some. The sample carries 130,000 or so clones, roughly 90% recorded once. The rearrangement links TRBV11-3 to TRBJ1-4; 7 nucleotides align to TRBD1. The sample here was peripheral blood, taken 28 days after the second AZD1222 dose. The TCR was taken from an adult who received the AZD1222 COVID-19 vaccine. The CDR3 reads CASSIQGIPEKLFF. CDR3 DNA: TGTGCCAGCAGCATACAGGGGATTCCAGAAAAACTGTTTTTT.